Each of the 26 T cell receptor beta chains below was sequenced from the same sample in a study of patients and donors after allogeneic stem cell transplantation. TCRdb re-analysed the RT-PCR reads in MiXCR, keeping a single row per CDR3 protein. The sample comprises under 200,000 distinct CDR3 sequences, approximately 28% of which are singletons, and around 3% rests with the top ten. Material for sequencing was blood, either unsorted or a sorted T cell fraction (not recorded which). Receptor source: a human donor who was either an allogeneic HSCT recipient or a stem cell or donor lymphocyte infusion donor (not recorded which). It is not recorded whose cells these are; they may come from a transplant donor.

This clonotype was found a few times. The chain carries TRBV5-1 and TRBJ2-3, with D perhaps matching TRBD2 (6 bases). This CDR3 is 15 amino acids long. Looked up from germline, CDR1 is SGHRS and CDR2 is YFSETQ. Deletions cut 2 bases from V and 0 bases from J, with 10 bases between. In nucleotides, the CDR3 is TGCGCCAGCAGCTTAACGGGAGATAGCACAGATACGCAGTATTTT. Its translation: CASSLTGDSTDTQYF.

The chain uses TRBV3-1 and TRBJ2-3; D is undetermined. The CDR3 sequence is 13 residues long. V shed 0 bases and J shed 3 bases, with 4 bases lying between them. CDR1 is LGHDT and CDR2 is YNNKEL in the germline V gene (reference sequence). The CDR3 sequence: CASSQEKTDTQYF. CDR3 sequence (DNA): TGTGCCAGCAGCCAAGAGAAGACAGATACGCAGTATTTT.

The chain links TRBV19 to TRBJ2-5; D is uncertain. Germline CDR1 and CDR2: LNHDA and SQIVND (reference sequence). The ends were cut back, 7 bases at V and 5 bases at J, with 11 bases in the middle. The CDR3 extends over 12 amino acids. This CDR3 is CASTDLWETQYF. CDR3 nucleotides: TGTGCCAGTACCGATCTCTGGGAGACCCAGTACTTC.

This chain links TRBV20-1 with TRBJ2-7, with a weak D call TRBD2 (5 bases). The ends were cut back, 3 bases at V and 5 bases at J, with 17 bases in the middle. Germline values: CDR1 DFQATT, CDR2 SNEGSKA (reference sequence). The CDR3 is made up of 14 amino acids. This CDR3 is CSARALREGNEQYF. The CDR3 nucleotides read TGCAGTGCTAGGGCCCTAAGAGAGGGCAACGAGCAGTACTTC.

This clonotype was seen many times. This rearrangement joins TRBV29-1 to TRBJ1-2; TRBD1 agrees at 8 bases. The V gene end was trimmed by 1 base and the J gene end by 4 bases; junction bases not matched to a gene: 5. The length of the CDR3 is 14 residues. In germline, CDR1 is SQVTM, CDR2 ANQGSEA. The CDR3 loop is CSVEARGPSYGYTF. CDR3 DNA: TGCAGCGTTGAAGCCAGGGGGCCCTCCTATGGCTACACCTTC.

CDR3 amino acids: CSAPGTSGWGTDTQYF. The CDR3 DNA reads TGCAGTGCGCCGGGGACTAGCGGGTGGGGGACAGATACGCAGTATTTT. This chain joins TRBV20-1 and TRBJ2-3; 12 bases fit TRBD2. The V gene's germline CDR1 is DFQATT and CDR2 SNEGSKA (reference sequence). V lost 6 bases and J lost 3; bases outside the gene matches: 10. The CDR3 is 16 amino acids.

This clonotype came up a few times. This chain connects TRBV7-2 to TRBJ1-6, with a possible D match to TRBD1 (6 bases). The ends were cut back, 5 bases at V and 13 bases at J, with 15 bases in the middle. The CDR3 is 13 residues long. Germline CDR1 SGHTA, CDR2 FQGNSA. The CDR3 region has the DNA TGTGCCAGCAGCATGGACAGCCCTAGGCCCCTCCACTTT. Its translation: CASSMDSPRPLHF.

The chain has TRBV12-3 or TRBV12-4 and TRBJ1-2; 8 positions match TRBD1. Trimming at V came to 6 bases and at J to 4 bases, leaving 7 bases not matched to a gene. This CDR3 has 14 residues. The CDR3 protein is CASSPRGHAYGYTF. In nucleotides, the CDR3 is TGTGCCAGCAGCCCCAGGGGGCACGCCTATGGCTACACCTTC.

The rearrangement uses TRBV7-9 and TRBJ1-1, with 7 bases identical to TRBD1. J gave up 5 bases and V 0 bases, and 6 bases lay outside the gene matches. The CDR3 is 15 residues long. Germline V lookup: CDR1 SEHNR, CDR2 FQNEAQ (reference sequence). As DNA, the CDR3 is TGTGCCAGCAGCTTAGCGAAACAGGGGAGGACTGAAGCTTTCTTT. It is translated as CASSLAKQGRTEAFF.

This clonotype was found many times. The J gene is TRBJ2-5, the V gene TRBV12-3 or TRBV12-4; the D gene could be TRBD1 or TRBD2 (5 bases each). The CDR3 runs to 14 residues. V gave up 5 bases and J gave up 2 bases, with 12 bases separating them. In DNA, the CDR3 is TGTGCCAGCAGTCATACCGGGGCGCAAGAGACCCAGTACTTC. Its protein product is CASSHTGAQETQYF.

The chain has TRBV25-1 and TRBJ2-3; TRBD2 matches at 11 bases. Germline-derived CDR1 and CDR2 are MGHDK and SYGVNS. Germline trimming cut 1 base from V and 6 bases from J; bases unmatched to any gene: 9. This CDR3 has 17 residues. The CDR3 spells CASSEFWPSGRKDTQYF. CDR3 in DNA: TGTGCCAGCAGTGAATTTTGGCCTAGCGGGAGGAAGGATACGCAGTATTTT.

The rearrangement joins TRBV5-1 to TRBJ2-5; D is uncertain. Trimming removed 4 bases from V and 1 base from J, with 11 bases in between. CDR3 length: 14 amino acids. Germline lookup yields CDR1 SGHRS and CDR2 YFSETQ. The CDR3 spells CASSRYRAQETQYF. The CDR3 nucleotides are TGCGCCAGCAGCCGCTACCGGGCCCAAGAGACCCAGTACTTC. Full variable domain (rest looked up from reference TRBV5-1 and TRBJ2-5): KAGVTQTPRYLIKTRGQQVTLSCSPISGHRSVSWYQQTPGQGLQFLFEYFSETQRNKGNFPGRFSGRQFSNSRSEMNVSTLELGDSALYLCASSRYRAQETQYFGPGTRLLVL.

The chain recombines TRBV9 with TRBJ1-3; 7 positions agree with TRBD1. Germline V gene sequence: CDR1 SGDLS, CDR2 YYNGEE. The CDR3 extends over 17 amino acids. Germline trimming cut 4 bases from V and 2 bases from J; bases unmatched to any gene: 12. In DNA, the CDR3 is TGTGCCAGCAGCCCAACGGGGCAGGGGGTAGCTGGAAACACCATATATTTT. It translates to CASSPTGQGVAGNTIYF.

This clonotype was recorded many times. The chain employs TRBV12-3 or TRBV12-4 and TRBJ1-4, with D hard to call. The CDR3 spans 13 residues. The V end was cut by 2 bases, the J end by 5 bases, with 6 bases between. In DNA, the CDR3 is TGTGCCAGCAGTTTATTGAGAAATGAAAAACTGTTTTTT. Amino acid sequence: CASSLLRNEKLFF.

This clonotype was seen only once. The V call is TRBV21-1, the J call TRBJ2-3. TRBV21-1 is a recognized pseudogene. The CDR3 spans 17 residues. CDR3 amino acids: CASSKLVSSPSTDTQYF. CDR3 sequence (DNA): TGTGCCAGCAGCAAACTCGTCAGTTCCCCTAGCACAGATACGCAGTATTTT.

The chain combines TRBV4-2 with TRBJ2-5; possible D gene TRBD2, 6 bases. V was shortened by 0 bases and J by 5 bases, with 13 bases between the two germline ends. This CDR3 spans 15 amino acids. Germline V CDR1 and CDR2: LGHNA, YNFKEQ. The CDR3 sequence is CASSQDRPGGETQYF. The CDR3 coding sequence is TGTGCCAGCAGCCAAGATCGGCCAGGAGGGGAGACCCAGTACTTC.

In this sample, this clonotype turned up a few times. The chain links TRBV6-5 to TRBJ2-5, with TRBD2 identical over 14 bases. This CDR3 spans 16 amino acids. With 2 bases clipped from V and 4 bases from J, the junction kept 3 bases outside the gene matches. The V gene's germline CDR1 is MNHEY and CDR2 SVGAGI. The CDR3 protein is CASSYPGTSGRETQYF. In DNA, the CDR3 is TGTGCCAGCAGTTACCCCGGGACTAGCGGGAGAGAGACCCAGTACTTC.

This sequence joins TRBV10-3 and TRBJ2-1, with unresolved D. In germline, CDR1 is ENHRY, CDR2 SYGVKD. V lost 4 bases to trimming and J lost 8 bases, with 9 bases between them. CDR3 size: 12 residues. As DNA, the CDR3 is TGTGCCATCAGTGGCCCCACCGATGAGCAGTTCTTC. Encoded protein: CAISGPTDEQFF.

The chain links TRBV4-2 to TRBJ2-2; possible D gene TRBD2, 5 bases. The ends were cut back, 6 bases at V and 5 bases at J, with 22 bases in the middle. CDR3 length equals 17 residues. Per the germline V gene, CDR1 is LGHNA and CDR2 is YNFKEQ. This chain's CDR3 is CASRRTLIGRGTGELFF. In DNA form, the CDR3 reads TGTGCCAGCAGACGAACCCTTATCGGTCGAGGGACCGGGGAGCTGTTTTTT.

The sample holds a few counts of this clonotype. This rearrangement joins TRBV20-1 to TRBJ1-4; TRBD1 agrees at 7 bases. CDR1 and CDR2 (germline): DFQATT, SNEGSKA (reference sequence). CDR3 size: 14 residues. V gave up 3 bases and J gave up 8 bases; unmatched junction bases: 9. In DNA, the CDR3 is TGCAGTGCTAGCGGAAATAACAGGGGCGAAAAACTGTTTTTT. Its protein product is CSASGNNRGEKLFF.

This clonotype was seen ten or more times. The genes are TRBV29-1 and TRBJ2-3, with a tentative D call TRBD2 (6 bases). V was clipped by 3 bases and J by 4 bases, with 14 bases between them. The CDR3 is 14 amino acids. Germline loops: CDR1 SQVTM, CDR2 ANQGSEA. The CDR3 sequence: CSVESGESSDTQYF. The CDR3 DNA sequence: TGCAGCGTTGAGTCGGGAGAATCTTCAGATACGCAGTATTTT.

This clonotype was detected a few times. J is TRBJ2-7 and V is TRBV28, with a weak D call TRBD2 (6 bases). Between the trimmed V and J ends, which lost 6 bases and 0 bases, there was a span of 12 bases. This CDR3 is 14 amino acids long. The germline V gene encodes CDR1 MDHEN and CDR2 SYDVKM. CDR3 loop: CASSAGLSSYEQYF. CDR3 sequence (DNA): TGTGCCAGCAGCGCGGGACTGAGCTCCTACGAGCAGTACTTC.

This sequence joins TRBV2 and TRBJ2-7, with 10 bases that match TRBD1. Germline lookup yields CDR1 SNHLY and CDR2 FYNNEI. After removal of 4 bases from V and 7 bases from J, the junction contained 7 bases not matched to a gene. CDR3 length equals 14 residues. The DNA of the CDR3 is TGTGCCAGCAGTGCGGGACAGGGGTACGGAGAGCAGTACTTC. Residues: CASSAGQGYGEQYF.

This clonotype was seen a handful of times. The rearrangement links TRBV15 to TRBJ1-3, with D maybe TRBD1 (6 bases). The CDR3 runs 13 residues. V was trimmed by 0 bases and J by 15 bases, leaving 15 bases between them. The germline gives CDR1 LNHNV, CDR2 YYDKDF (reference sequence). The CDR3 DNA follows: TGTGCCACCAGCAGAGATTTGGGGGCGGATGAATATTTT. The encoded protein is CATSRDLGADEYF.

V gene TRBV28 combines with J gene TRBJ1-4; no firm D call. The CDR3 runs to 15 residues. Germline V gene sequence: CDR1 MDHEN, CDR2 SYDVKM. V lost 3 bases and J lost 6, with 14 bases in between. The CDR3 DNA is TGTGCCAGCAGTTTGTGGGTCGGCGGATATGAAAAACTGTTTTTT. Translation: CASSLWVGGYEKLFF.

This chain links TRBV18 with TRBJ1-2; the D is unclear. This CDR3 comprises 19 residues. V shed 2 bases and J shed 4 bases, with 26 bases lying between them. The V gene's germline CDR1 is KGHSH and CDR2 LQKENI. CDR3 sequence: CASSPSLQQSVPLRYGYTF. The CDR3 DNA is TGTGCCAGCTCACCAAGTCTTCAACAGTCGGTCCCGTTGCGCTATGGCTACACCTTC.